This T cell receptor beta chain was recorded in a study of blood T cell repertoires in COVID-19. About the research overall: Italy, Spain and the United States were the sources of the convalescent and acute COVID-19 samples. Sample material is recorded as cDNA or gDNA derived from T cells, B-cell-depleted T cells, or PBMCs.

The CDR3 runs 14 residues. The germline CDR1 and CDR2 sequences are MGHRA and YSYEKL. J was trimmed by 6 bases and V by 3 bases; bases with no gene match: 2. The study drew participants aged about 18 to 89 years from roughly 25 US areas. Libraries were prepared by immunoSEQ multiplex PCR; TCRdb keeps only in-frame clonotypes and omits some of them. The sample lists fewer than 500,000 clones; more than 80% were seen once. The sequence came from a man aged 25 to 40 who had recovered from COVID-19. The chain combines TRBV4-1 with TRBJ1-5; 10 nucleotides line up with TRBD1. Sequencing was performed on PBMCs or T cells enriched from blood (not recorded which). CDR3 protein: CASSQGQGSQPQHF. CDR3 nucleotide sequence: TGCGCCAGCAGCCAGGGACAGGGGAGTCAGCCCCAGCATTTT.